A single sample gave rise to the 15 T cell receptor beta chains below, sequenced in a study of identical twins. TCRdb reprocessed the 5' RACE reads with MiXCR, giving one entry per CDR3 protein. Among 540,000 or so distinct CDR3 sequences listed, approximately 20% were seen once. These sequences were also reported in another study, on yellow fever vaccine responses in identical twins.

Material: CD4+ T cells sorted from blood. These receptors were obtained from a woman aged 18 to 35 in good health.

The table lists this clonotype with a few counts. V and J are TRBV10-3 and TRBJ2-3, with 9 bases matching TRBD2. With 0 bases clipped from V and 2 bases from J, the junction kept 3 bases outside the gene matches. This CDR3 contains 16 residues. From germline, CDR1 is ENHRY and CDR2 SYGVKD. The CDR3: CAISESGTSPTDTQYF. CDR3 DNA: TGTGCCATCAGTGAGTCCGGGACTAGCCCCACAGATACGCAGTATTTT.

A few counts support this clonotype. The chain links TRBV11-3 to TRBJ2-1; D may be TRBD1 (6 bases). CDR1 and CDR2 from the germline V gene are SGHNT and YENEEA. The CDR3 runs to 16 residues. The V gene lost 5 bases and the J gene lost 2 bases, with 16 bases spanning the gap. The chain's CDR3 is CASSLVGAGAYNEQFF. CDR3 nucleotides: TGTGCCAGCAGCCTAGTTGGGGCAGGGGCCTACAATGAGCAGTTCTTC.

The chain uses TRBV3-1 and TRBJ1-5; no firm D call. V was clipped by 2 bases and J by 3 bases, with 8 bases between them. The length of the CDR3 is 14 residues. CDR1 and CDR2 from the germline V gene are LGHDT and YNNKEL (reference sequence). CDR3 nucleotide sequence: TGTGCCAGCAGCCAAATCGGCAACAATCAGCCCCAGCATTTT. Encoded protein: CASSQIGNNQPQHF.

The chain combines TRBV5-4 with TRBJ2-1; no reliable D call. This CDR3 comprises 16 residues. CDR1 SGHNT and CDR2 YYREEE come from the germline V gene (reference sequence). Trimming took 3 bases from V and 9 from J, leaving 22 bases between them. CDR3 nucleotides: TGTGCCAGCAGCTCAACCCTGGGATCCTTAGTCGGTGAGCAGTTCTTC. Its translation is CASSSTLGSLVGEQFF.

This clonotype was observed a few times. The V call is TRBV5-1, the J call TRBJ2-1; 9 bases line up with TRBD2. J gave up 4 bases and V 4 bases, and 6 bases lay outside the gene matches. CDR1 and CDR2 (germline): SGHRS, YFSETQ. This CDR3 comprises 15 residues. CDR3 protein: CASSPRLAEYNEQFF. CDR3 in DNA: TGCGCCAGCAGCCCTCGACTAGCGGAGTACAATGAGCAGTTCTTC.

At least ten counts were recorded for this clonotype. The chain recombines TRBV29-1 with TRBJ2-1, with TRBD2 matching over 10 bases. Germline V lookup: CDR1 SQVTM, CDR2 ANQGSEA. Trimming at V came to 7 bases and at J to 2 bases, leaving 11 bases not matched to a gene. The CDR3 runs to 16 residues. The CDR3 DNA follows: TGCAGCGCCGGGGGCGGGGGACTAGCGACCTACAATGAGCAGTTCTTC. Translating gives CSAGGGGLATYNEQFF.

A few counts support this clonotype. The rearrangement uses TRBV29-1 and TRBJ1-1; D not certain. The germline gives CDR1 SQVTM, CDR2 ANQGSEA. The V end lost 2 bases, the J end lost 4 bases, and 11 bases lay between the germline ends. This CDR3 is built from 13 residues. Here the CDR3 reads CSVERQLSTEAFF. CDR3 coding DNA: TGCAGCGTTGAACGGCAGTTGAGCACTGAAGCTTTCTTT.

This clonotype was counted only a few times. This rearrangement joins TRBV9 to TRBJ2-7; 13 bases agree with TRBD2. CDR3 size: 15 residues. V lost 0 bases and J lost 5; bases outside the gene matches: 2. The germline gives CDR1 SGDLS, CDR2 YYNGEE. CDR3 in amino acids: CASSVGTSGSHEQYF. The CDR3 DNA reads as TGTGCCAGCAGCGTAGGGACTAGCGGGAGCCACGAGCAGTACTTC.

The gene calls are TRBV12-3 or TRBV12-4 and TRBJ2-1, with D perhaps TRBD1 (6 bases). The CDR3 has 14 amino acids. Trimming removed 5 bases at V and 7 bases at J, with 15 bases between. The CDR3 DNA reads TGTGCCAGCAGTCCCCCCCCGGGACAAAATGAGCAGTTCTTC. It encodes CASSPPPGQNEQFF.

The chain uses TRBV6-4 and TRBJ2-7, with 9 positions matching TRBD1. After removal of 4 bases from V and 5 bases from J, the junction contained 0 bases not matched to a gene. This CDR3 has 12 amino acids. CDR1 is MRHNA and CDR2 is SNTAGT in the germline V gene. The CDR3 region is CASSGDRDEQYV. CDR3 nucleotide sequence: TGTGCCAGCAGTGGGGACAGGGACGAGCAGTACGTC.

The chain combines TRBV3-1 with TRBJ2-7; 9 nucleotides agree with TRBD1. Germline V CDR1 and CDR2: LGHDT, YNNKEL (reference sequence). The CDR3 consists of 15 residues. J lost 5 bases, V lost 4 bases, and 9 bases had no gene match. CDR3 loop: CASSLTGGFNDEQYF. The CDR3 DNA reads as TGTGCCAGCAGCCTAACAGGGGGCTTCAACGACGAGCAGTACTTC.

The chain uses TRBV19 and TRBJ1-2, with D unclear. Germline CDR1 LNHDA, CDR2 SQIVND (reference sequence). This CDR3 is built from 14 residues. Trimming stripped 7 bases from V and 4 bases from J, with 16 bases between. The CDR3 DNA reads as TGTGCCAGTATTCTCACCCAGGCGGGCTATGGCTACACCTTC. This codes for CASILTQAGYGYTF.

This clonotype has a handful of counts. The genes are TRBV28 and TRBJ2-7, with TRBD1 matching over 9 bases. Per germline, CDR1 MDHEN and CDR2 SYDVKM. The CDR3 contains 14 residues. V lost 5 bases to trimming and J lost 6 bases; unmatched junction nucleotides: 8. This chain's CDR3 is CASSGADRGREQYF. DNA for the CDR3: TGTGCCAGCAGTGGGGCGGACAGGGGACGCGAGCAGTACTTC.

This clonotype was picked up many times. The junction departs from the called germline gene at one end, perhaps through a read error. The rearrangement joins TRBV5-6 to TRBJ1-5; tentatively, D is TRBD1 (6 bases). The CDR3 has 14 amino acids. The germline gives CDR1 SGHDT, CDR2 YYEEEE. The CDR3 DNA reads TGCGCCAGCAGCTTAGGACAGAGCAATCAGCCCCAGCATTTT. Its protein product is CASSLGQSNQPQHF.

The rearrangement uses TRBV4-1 and TRBJ2-1; 13 nucleotides agree with TRBD2. The CDR3 runs to 16 residues. Germline values: CDR1 MGHRA, CDR2 YSYEKL. V shed 3 bases, J shed 5 bases, and the junction held 4 bases outside the gene matches. The CDR3 loop reads CASSHPGLAGNNEQFF. CDR3 in DNA: TGCGCCAGCAGCCACCCGGGACTAGCGGGAAACAATGAGCAGTTCTTC.